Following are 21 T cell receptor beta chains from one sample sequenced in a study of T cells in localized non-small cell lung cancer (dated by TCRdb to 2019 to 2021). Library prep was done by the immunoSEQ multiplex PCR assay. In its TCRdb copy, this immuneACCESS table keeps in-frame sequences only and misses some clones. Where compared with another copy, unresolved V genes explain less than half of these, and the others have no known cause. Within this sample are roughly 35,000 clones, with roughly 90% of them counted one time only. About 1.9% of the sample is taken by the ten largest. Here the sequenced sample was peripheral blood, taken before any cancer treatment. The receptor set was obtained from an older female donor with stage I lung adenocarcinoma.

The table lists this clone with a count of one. The CDR3 region is CASSGPGGDRNYGYTF. The CDR3 region has the DNA TGTGCCAGCAGTGGCCCTGGGGGGGACCGAAACTATGGCTACACCTTC. The chain recombines TRBV19 with TRBJ1-2; perhaps TRBD1 as D (5 bases). The V end was cut by 9 bases, the J end by 2 bases, with 22 bases between. This CDR3 comprises 16 residues. Germline CDR1 and CDR2: LNHDA and SQIVND (reference sequence).

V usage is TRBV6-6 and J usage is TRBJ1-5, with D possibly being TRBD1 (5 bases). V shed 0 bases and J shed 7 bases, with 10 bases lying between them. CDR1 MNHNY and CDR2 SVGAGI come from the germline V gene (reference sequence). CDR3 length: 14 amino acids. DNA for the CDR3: TGTGCCAGCAGTTACTCAGACAGCTCGCAGCCCCAGCATTTT. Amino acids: CASSYSDSSQPQHF.

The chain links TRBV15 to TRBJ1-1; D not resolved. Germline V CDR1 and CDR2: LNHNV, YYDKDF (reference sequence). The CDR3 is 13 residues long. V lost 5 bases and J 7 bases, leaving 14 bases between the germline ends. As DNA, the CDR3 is TGTGCCACCAGCCCTGGATGGGAGAATGAAGCTTTCTTT. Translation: CATSPGWENEAFF.

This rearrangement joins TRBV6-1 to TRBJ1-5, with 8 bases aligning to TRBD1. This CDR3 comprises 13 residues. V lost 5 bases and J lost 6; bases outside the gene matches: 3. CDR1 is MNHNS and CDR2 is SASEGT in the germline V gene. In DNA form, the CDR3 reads TGTGCCAGCAGTTCAGGGGGCCGTCAGCCCCAGCATTTT. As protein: CASSSGGRQPQHF.

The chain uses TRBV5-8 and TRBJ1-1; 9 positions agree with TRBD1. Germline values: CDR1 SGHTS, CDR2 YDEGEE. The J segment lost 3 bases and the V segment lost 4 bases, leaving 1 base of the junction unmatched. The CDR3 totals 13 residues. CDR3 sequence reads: CASSRDRDTEAFF. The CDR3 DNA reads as TGTGCCAGCAGCCGGGACAGGGACACTGAAGCTTTCTTT.

As DNA, the CDR3 is TGTGCCAGCAGTTTGCGGGACATATACGAGCAGTACTTC. This sequence encodes CASSLRDIYEQYF. The chain employs TRBV6-6 and TRBJ2-7; D may be TRBD1 or TRBD2 (6 bases each). The ends were cut back, 4 bases at V and 4 bases at J, with 11 bases in the middle. The CDR3 has 13 amino acids. CDR1 is MNHNY, CDR2 SVGAGI, per germline (reference sequence).

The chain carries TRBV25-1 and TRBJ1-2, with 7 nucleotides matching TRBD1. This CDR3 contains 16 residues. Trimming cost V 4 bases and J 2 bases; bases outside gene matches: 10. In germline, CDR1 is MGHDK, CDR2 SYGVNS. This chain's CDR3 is CASSGLKGQRNYGYTF. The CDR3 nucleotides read TGTGCCAGCAGTGGGTTAAAGGGACAGAGGAACTATGGCTACACCTTC.

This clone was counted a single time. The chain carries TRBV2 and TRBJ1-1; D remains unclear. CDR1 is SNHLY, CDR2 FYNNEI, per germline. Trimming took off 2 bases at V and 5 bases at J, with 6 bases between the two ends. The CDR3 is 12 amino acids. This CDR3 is CASSELETEAFF. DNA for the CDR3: TGTGCCAGCAGTGAATTAGAGACTGAAGCTTTCTTT.

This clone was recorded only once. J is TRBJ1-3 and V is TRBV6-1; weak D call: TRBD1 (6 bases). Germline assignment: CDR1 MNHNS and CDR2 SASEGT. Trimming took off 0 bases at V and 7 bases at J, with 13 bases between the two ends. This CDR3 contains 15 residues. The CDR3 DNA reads TGTGCCAGCAGTGAAGCGCTCGGGGGGCGGAACACCATATATTTT. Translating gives CASSEALGGRNTIYF.

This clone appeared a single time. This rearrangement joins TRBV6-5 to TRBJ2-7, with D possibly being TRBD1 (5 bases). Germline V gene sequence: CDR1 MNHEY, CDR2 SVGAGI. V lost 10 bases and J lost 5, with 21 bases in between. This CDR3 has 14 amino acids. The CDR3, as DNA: TGTGCCAACTTCAAAGTAGGGGCAAACGACGAGCAGTACTTC. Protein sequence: CANFKVGANDEQYF.

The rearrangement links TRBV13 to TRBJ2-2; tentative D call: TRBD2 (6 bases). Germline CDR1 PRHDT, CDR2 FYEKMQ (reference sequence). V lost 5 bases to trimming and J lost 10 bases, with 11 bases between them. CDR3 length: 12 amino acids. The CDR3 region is CASSVGGEELFF. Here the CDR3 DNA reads TGTGCCAGCAGCGTCGGGGGAGAGGAGCTGTTTTTT.

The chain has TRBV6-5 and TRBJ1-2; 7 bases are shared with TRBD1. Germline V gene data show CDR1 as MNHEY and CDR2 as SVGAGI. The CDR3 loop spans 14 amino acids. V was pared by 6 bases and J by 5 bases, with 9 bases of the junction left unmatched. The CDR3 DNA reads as TGTGCCAGCAGCTCCGGGACAGCCCTTTATGGCTACACCTTC. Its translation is CASSSGTALYGYTF.

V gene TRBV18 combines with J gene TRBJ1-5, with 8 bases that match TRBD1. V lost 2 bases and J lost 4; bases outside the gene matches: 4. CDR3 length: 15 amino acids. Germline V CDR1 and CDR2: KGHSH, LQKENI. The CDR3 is CASSPETGVNQPQHF. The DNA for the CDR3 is TGTGCCAGCTCACCAGAGACAGGGGTGAATCAGCCCCAGCATTTT.

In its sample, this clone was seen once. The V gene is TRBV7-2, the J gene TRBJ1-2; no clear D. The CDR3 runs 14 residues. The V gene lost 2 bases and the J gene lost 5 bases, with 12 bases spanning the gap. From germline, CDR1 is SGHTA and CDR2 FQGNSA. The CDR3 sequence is CASSLSDTGYGYTF. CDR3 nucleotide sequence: TGTGCCAGCAGCTTATCTGACACGGGATATGGCTACACCTTC.

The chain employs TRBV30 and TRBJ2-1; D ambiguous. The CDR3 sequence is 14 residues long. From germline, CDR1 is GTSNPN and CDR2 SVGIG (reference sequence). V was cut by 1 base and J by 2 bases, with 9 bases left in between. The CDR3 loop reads CAWSGQATYNEQFF. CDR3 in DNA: TGTGCCTGGAGTGGGCAGGCTACCTACAATGAGCAGTTCTTC.

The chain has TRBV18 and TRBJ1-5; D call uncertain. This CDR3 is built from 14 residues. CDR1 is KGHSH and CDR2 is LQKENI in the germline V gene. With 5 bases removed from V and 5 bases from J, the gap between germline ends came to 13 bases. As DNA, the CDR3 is TGTGCCAGCTCATCCGGCCCGACGTATCAGCCCCAGCATTTT. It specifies CASSSGPTYQPQHF.

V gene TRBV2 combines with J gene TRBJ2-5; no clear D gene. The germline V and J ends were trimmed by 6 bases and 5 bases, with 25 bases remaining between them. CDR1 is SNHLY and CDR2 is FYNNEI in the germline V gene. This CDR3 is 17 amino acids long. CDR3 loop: CASRFIKAPSFRETQYF. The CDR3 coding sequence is TGTGCCAGCAGATTTATTAAGGCTCCCAGCTTTCGTGAGACCCAGTACTTC.

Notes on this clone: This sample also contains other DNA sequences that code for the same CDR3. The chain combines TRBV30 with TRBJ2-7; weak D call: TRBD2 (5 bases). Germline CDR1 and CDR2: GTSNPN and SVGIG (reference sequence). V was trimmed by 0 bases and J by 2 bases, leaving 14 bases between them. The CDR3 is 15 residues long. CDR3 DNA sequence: TGTGCCTGGAGTGTACGAGGTCCGGGAACCTACGAGCAGTACTTC. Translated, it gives CAWSVRGPGTYEQYF.

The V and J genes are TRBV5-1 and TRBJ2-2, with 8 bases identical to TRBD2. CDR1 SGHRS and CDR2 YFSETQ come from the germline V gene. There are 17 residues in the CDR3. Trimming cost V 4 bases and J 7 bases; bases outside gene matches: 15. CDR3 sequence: CASSPRGSGGAGGELFF. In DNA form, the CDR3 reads TGCGCCAGCAGCCCTCGGGGCAGCGGGGGTGCGGGCGGGGAGCTGTTTTTT. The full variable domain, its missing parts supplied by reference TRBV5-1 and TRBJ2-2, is KAGVTQTPRYLIKTRGQQVTLSCSPISGHRSVSWYQQTPGQGLQFLFEYFSETQRNKGNFPGRFSGRQFSNSRSEMNVSTLELGDSALYLCASSPRGSGGAGGELFFGEGSRLTVL.

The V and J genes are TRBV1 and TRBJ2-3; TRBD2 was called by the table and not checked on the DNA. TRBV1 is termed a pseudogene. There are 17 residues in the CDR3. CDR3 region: CTSSQDNPAGSTDTQYF. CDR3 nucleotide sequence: TGCACCAGCAGCCAAGATAATCCAGCGGGGAGCACAGATACGCAGTATTTT.

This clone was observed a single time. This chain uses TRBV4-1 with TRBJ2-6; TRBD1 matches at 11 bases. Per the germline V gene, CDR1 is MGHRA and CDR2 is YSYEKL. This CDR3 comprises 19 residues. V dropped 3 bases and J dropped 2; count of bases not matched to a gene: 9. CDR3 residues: CASSQLGQGGITGANVLTF. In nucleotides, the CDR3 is TGCGCCAGCAGCCAGCTGGGACAGGGGGGCATTACTGGGGCCAACGTCCTGACTTTC.